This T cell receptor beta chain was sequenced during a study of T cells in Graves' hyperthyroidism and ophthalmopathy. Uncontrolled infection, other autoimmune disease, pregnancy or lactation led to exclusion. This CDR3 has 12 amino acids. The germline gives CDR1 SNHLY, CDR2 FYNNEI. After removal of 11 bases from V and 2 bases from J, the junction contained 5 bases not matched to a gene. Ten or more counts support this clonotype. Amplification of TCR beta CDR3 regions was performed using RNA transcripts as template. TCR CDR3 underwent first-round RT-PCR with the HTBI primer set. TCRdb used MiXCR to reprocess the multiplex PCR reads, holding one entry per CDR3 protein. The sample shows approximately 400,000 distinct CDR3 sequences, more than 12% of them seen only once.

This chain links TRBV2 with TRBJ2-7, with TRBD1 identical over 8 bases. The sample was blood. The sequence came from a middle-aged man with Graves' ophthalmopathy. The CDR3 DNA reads TGTGCCGCCGGGACAGGCACCTACGAGCAGTACTTC. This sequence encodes CAAGTGTYEQYF.